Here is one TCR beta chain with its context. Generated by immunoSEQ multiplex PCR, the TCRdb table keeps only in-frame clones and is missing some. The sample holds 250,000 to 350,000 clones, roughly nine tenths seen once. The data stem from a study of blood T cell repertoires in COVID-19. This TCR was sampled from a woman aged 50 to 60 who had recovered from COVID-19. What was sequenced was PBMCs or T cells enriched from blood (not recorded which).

The CDR3 coding sequence is TGTGCCAGCAGCCAAGCCCACCTAGGTTTCGATGGCTACACCTTC. This sequence encodes CASSQAHLGFDGYTF. The chain combines TRBV14 with TRBJ1-2; D call uncertain. The CDR3 has 15 residues. Germline CDR1 and CDR2: SGHDN and FVKESK. V was trimmed by 1 base and J by 6 bases, leaving 15 bases between them.